This TCR delta chain was observed in a study of γδ T cells in repeated Plasmodium falciparum infection. Study information: Donors were malaria-exposed Malian children or age- and gender-matched Australian children. Study-wide results and caveats: Waves of new clonotype selection appeared after repeated controlled infections in Vdelta2-negative, largely Vdelta1+, gammadelta T cells.

This clone was seen more than once but under ten times. The antigen remains undetermined. A single base is all that separates this from a far larger clone, so a read error is likely. Additional DNA sequences in this sample encode the identical CDR3. TCRdb redid clone calling on the multiplex PCR reads using CATT. Of tens of thousands of delta-chain clones in the sample, roughly 1.6% were seen once. CDR3 length: 21 amino acids. Germline CDR1 is TSWWSYY and CDR2 is QGS. Bulk repertoires came from Vgamma9/Vdelta2+ or Vdelta2-negative gammadelta T cells flow-sorted from PBMC. The V gene reported is TRDV1; the J gene is uncalled; TRDD3 was called by the table and not checked on the DNA. The receptor's source is a pool of human donors (malaria-infected and uninfected, not separated). The sequenced material came from gamma-delta T cells from blood. CDR3 loop: CALGVHPTQLCVGVNTDKLIF. The CDR3 bases are TGTGCTCTTGGGGTCCATCCTACCCAACTGTGTGTGGGGGTCAACACCGATAAACTCATCTTC.